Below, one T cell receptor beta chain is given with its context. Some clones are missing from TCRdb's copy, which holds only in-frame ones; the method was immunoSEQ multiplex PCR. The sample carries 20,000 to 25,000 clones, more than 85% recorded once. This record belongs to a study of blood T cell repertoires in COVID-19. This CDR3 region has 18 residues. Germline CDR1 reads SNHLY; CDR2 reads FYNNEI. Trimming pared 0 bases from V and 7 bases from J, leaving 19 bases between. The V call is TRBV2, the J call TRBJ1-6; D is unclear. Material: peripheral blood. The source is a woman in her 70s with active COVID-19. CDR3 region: CASSEAGFRLGVNSPLHF. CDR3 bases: TGTGCCAGCAGTGAAGCGGGATTCAGACTCGGGGTAAATTCACCCCTCCACTTT.